The clone carrying this T cell receptor (beta chain) was seen more than once but under ten times. TCRdb fed the 5' RACE reads into MiXCR, producing one record per CDR3 protein. The sample carries roughly 60,000 distinct CDR3 sequences, about 6.4% recorded once. This entry belongs to a study of early T cells in non-severe SARS-CoV-2 infection. Trimming removed 3 bases from V and 10 bases from J, with 14 bases in between. This CDR3 spans 12 amino acids. Germline values: CDR1 DFQATT, CDR2 SNEGSKA (reference sequence). This sequence joins TRBV20-1 and TRBJ2-3; D may correspond to TRBD1 or TRBD2 (6 bases each). Specimen: whole blood, collected at baseline. The receptor comes from an adult who was a healthcare worker with PCR-confirmed SARS-CoV-2 infection or an uninfected control (not recorded which). DNA of the CDR3: TGCAGTGCTAGCTACAGGGAGGTCGCGCAGTATTTT. It encodes CSASYREVAQYF.